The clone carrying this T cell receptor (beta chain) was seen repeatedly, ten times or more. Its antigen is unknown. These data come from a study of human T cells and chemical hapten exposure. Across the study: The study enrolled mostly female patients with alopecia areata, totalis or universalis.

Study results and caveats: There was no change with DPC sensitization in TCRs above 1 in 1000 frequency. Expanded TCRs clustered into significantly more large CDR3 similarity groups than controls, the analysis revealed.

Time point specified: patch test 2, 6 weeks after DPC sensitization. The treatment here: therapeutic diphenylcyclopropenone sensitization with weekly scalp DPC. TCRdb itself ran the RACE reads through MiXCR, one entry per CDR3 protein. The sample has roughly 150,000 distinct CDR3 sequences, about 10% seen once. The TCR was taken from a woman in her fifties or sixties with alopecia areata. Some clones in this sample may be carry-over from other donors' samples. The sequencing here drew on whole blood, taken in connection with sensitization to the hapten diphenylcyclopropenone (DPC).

CDR3 nucleotide sequence: TGCGCCAGCAGCCAAGATCTCGGGACCATGAACACTGAAGCTTTCTTT. Translating gives CASSQDLGTMNTEAFF. This chain uses TRBV4-3 with TRBJ1-1, with D perhaps matching TRBD1 (5 bases). Trimming pared 0 bases from V and 0 bases from J, leaving 11 bases between. This CDR3 spans 16 amino acids. CDR1 and CDR2 from the germline V gene are LGHNA and YSLEER.